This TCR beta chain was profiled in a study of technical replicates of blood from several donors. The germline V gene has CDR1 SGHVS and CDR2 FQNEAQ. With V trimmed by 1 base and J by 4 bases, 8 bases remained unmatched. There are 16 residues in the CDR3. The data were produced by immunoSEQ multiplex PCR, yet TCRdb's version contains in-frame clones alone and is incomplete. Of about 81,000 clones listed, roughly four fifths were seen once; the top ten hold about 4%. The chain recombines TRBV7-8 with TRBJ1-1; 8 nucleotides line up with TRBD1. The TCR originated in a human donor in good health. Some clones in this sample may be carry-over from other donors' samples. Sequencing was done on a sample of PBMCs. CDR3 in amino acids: CASSLVTGGTGTEAFF. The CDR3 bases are TGTGCCAGCAGCTTAGTTACAGGGGGTACAGGCACTGAAGCTTTCTTT.